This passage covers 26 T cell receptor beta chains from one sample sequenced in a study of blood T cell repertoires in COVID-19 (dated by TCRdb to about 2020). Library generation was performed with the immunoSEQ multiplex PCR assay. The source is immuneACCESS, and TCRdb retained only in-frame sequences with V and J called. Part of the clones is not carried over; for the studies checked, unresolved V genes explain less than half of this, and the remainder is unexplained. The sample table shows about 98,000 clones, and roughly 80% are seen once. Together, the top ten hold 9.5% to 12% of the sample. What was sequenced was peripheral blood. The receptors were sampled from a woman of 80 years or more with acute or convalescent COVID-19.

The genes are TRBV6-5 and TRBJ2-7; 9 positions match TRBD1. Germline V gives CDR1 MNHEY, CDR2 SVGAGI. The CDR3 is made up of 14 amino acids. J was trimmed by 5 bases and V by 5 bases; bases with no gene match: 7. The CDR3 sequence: CASSRDREVHEQYF. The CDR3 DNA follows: TGTGCCAGCAGTCGGGACAGGGAAGTCCACGAGCAGTACTTC.

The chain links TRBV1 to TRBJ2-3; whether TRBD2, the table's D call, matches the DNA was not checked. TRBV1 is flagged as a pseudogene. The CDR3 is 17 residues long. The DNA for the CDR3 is TGCACCAGCAGCCAAGAAAGTAGTAGCAGTTGGGTGGATACGCAGTATTTT. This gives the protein CTSSQESSSSWVDTQYF.

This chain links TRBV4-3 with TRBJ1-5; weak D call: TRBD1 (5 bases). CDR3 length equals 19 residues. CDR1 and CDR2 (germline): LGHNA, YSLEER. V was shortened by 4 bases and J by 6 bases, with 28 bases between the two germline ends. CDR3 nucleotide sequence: TGCGCCAGCAGCCGACCTACTCGTATCCGCAGGGCCTCCACTCAGCCCCAGCATTTT. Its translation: CASSRPTRIRRASTQPQHF.

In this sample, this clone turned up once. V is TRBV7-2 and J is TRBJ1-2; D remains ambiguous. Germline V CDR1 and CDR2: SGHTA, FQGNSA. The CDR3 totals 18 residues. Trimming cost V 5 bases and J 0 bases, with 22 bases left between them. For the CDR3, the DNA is TGTGCCAGCAGCCATGACTCAAACCCAAACCGAGCTAACTATGGCTACACCTTC. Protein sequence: CASSHDSNPNRANYGYTF.

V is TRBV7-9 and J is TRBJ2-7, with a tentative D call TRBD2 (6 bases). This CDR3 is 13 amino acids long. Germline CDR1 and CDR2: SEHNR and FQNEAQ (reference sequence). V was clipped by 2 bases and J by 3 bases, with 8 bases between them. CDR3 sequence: CASSLTGGYEQYV. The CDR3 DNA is TGTGCCAGCAGCTTAACCGGGGGCTACGAGCAGTACGTC.

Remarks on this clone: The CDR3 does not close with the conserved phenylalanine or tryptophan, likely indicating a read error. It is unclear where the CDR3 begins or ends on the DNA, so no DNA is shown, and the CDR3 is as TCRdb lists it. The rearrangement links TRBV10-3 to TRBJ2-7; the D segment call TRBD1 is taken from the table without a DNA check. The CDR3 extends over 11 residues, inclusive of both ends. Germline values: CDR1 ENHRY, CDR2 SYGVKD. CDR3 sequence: CAISEGQAPTI.

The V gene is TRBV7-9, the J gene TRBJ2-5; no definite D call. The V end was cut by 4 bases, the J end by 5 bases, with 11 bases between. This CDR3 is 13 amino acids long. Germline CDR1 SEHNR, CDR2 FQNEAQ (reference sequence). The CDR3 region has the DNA TGTGCCAGCAGCTACCCCCGGCGGGAGACCCAGTACTTC. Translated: CASSYPRRETQYF.

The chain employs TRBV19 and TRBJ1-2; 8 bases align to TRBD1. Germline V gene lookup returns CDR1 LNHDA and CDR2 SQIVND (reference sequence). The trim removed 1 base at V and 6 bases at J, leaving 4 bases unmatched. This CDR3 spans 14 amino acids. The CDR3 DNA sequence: TGTGCCAGTAGTATAGGGAGGACAGGGAATGGCTACACCTTC. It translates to CASSIGRTGNGYTF.

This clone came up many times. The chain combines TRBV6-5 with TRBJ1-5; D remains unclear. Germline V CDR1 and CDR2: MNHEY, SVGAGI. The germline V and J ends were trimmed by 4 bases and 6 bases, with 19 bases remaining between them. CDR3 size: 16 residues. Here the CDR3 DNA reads TGTGCCAGCAGTTCCTCACCCGGGAGTCACACTCAGCCCCAGCATTTT. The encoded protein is CASSSSPGSHTQPQHF.

This CDR3 reads CASSEYKGLETQYF. The CDR3 nucleotides read TGTGCCAGCAGTGAATATAAGGGGCTGGAGACCCAGTACTTC. The chain has TRBV25-1 and TRBJ2-5; a weak D match, TRBD1 (5 bases). Germline V gives CDR1 MGHDK, CDR2 SYGVNS. This CDR3 has 14 amino acids. V lost 0 bases and J lost 5, with 10 bases in between.

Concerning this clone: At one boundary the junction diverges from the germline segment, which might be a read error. Here the CDR3 reads CSASHRGLVF. In nucleotides, the CDR3 is TGCAGTGCTAGCCACAGGGGTCTGGTGTTC. The genes are TRBV20-1 and TRBJ2-7, with 7 bases identical to TRBD1. The germline CDR1 and CDR2 sequences are DFQATT and SNEGSKA (reference sequence). The CDR3 has 10 residues.

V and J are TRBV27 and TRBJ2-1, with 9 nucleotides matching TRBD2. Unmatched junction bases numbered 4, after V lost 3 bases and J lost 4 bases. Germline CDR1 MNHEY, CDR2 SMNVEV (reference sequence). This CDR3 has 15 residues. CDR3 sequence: CASSFQRGDYNEQFF. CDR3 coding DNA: TGTGCCAGCAGTTTCCAGCGGGGGGATTACAATGAGCAGTTCTTC.

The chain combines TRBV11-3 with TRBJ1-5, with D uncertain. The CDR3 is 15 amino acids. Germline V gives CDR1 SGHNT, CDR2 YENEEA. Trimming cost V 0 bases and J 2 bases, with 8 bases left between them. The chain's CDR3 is CASSLEQVRNQPQHF. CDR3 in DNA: TGTGCCAGCAGCTTAGAGCAGGTCCGCAATCAGCCCCAGCATTTT.

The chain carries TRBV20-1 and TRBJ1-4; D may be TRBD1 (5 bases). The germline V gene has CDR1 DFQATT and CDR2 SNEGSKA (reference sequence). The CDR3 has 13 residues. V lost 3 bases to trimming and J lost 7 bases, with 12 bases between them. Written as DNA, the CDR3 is TGCAGTGCTAGTGAAGGGGCGTCTGAAAAACTGTTTTTT. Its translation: CSASEGASEKLFF.

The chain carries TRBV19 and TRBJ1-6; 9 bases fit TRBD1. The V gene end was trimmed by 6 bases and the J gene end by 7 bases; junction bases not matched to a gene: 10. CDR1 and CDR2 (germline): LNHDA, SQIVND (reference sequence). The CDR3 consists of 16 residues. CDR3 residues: CASSLGQGVMNSPLHF. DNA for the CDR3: TGTGCCAGTAGCTTGGGACAGGGAGTTATGAATTCACCCCTCCACTTT.

CDR3 DNA: TGCAGCGTTGAATATGACAGGGCGAACACTGAAGCTTTCTTT. Amino acid sequence: CSVEYDRANTEAFF. The V and J genes are TRBV29-1 and TRBJ1-1; 7 bases fit TRBD1. The ends lost 2 bases at V and 1 base at J; junction bases unmatched: 4. The CDR3 extends over 14 amino acids. Germline-derived CDR1 and CDR2 are SQVTM and ANQGSEA.

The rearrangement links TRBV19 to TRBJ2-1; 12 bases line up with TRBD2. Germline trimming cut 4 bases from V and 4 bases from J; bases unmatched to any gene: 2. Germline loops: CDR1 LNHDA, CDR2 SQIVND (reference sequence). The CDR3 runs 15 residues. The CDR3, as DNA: TGTGCCAGTAGTAGAACTAGCGGGGGGTACAATGAGCAGTTCTTC. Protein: CASSRTSGGYNEQFF. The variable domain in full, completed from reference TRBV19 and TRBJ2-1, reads DGGITQSPKYLFRKEGQNVTLSCEQNLNHDAMYWYRQDPGQGLRLIYYSQIVNDFQKGDIAEGYSVSREKKESFPLTVTSAQKNPTAFYLCASSRTSGGYNEQFFGPGTRLTVL.

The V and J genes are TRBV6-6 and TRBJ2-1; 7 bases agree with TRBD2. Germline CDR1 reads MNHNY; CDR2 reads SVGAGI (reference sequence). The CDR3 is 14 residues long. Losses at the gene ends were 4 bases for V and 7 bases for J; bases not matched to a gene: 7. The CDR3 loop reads CASSSLGGMNEQFF. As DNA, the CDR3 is TGTGCCAGCAGTTCCCTGGGGGGGATGAATGAGCAGTTCTTC.

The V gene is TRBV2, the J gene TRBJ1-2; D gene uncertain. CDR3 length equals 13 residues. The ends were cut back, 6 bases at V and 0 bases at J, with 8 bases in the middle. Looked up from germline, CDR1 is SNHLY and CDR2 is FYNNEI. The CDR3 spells CASRDTPNYGYTF. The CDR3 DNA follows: TGTGCCAGCAGAGATACTCCTAACTATGGCTACACCTTC.

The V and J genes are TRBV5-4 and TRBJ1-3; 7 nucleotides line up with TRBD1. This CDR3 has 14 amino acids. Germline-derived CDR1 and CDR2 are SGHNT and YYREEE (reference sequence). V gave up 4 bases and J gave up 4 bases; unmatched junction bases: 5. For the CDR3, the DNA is TGTGCCAGCAGCCAGACAGGGTCCGGAAACACCATATATTTT. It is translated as CASSQTGSGNTIYF.

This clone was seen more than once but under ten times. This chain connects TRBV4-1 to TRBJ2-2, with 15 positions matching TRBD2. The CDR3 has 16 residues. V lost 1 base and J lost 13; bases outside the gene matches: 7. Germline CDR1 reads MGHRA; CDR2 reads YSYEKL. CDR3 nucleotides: TGCGCCAGCAGCCAAGGGACTAGCGGGGGGGCCTTTTCGCTGTTTTTT. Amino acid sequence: CASSQGTSGGAFSLFF.

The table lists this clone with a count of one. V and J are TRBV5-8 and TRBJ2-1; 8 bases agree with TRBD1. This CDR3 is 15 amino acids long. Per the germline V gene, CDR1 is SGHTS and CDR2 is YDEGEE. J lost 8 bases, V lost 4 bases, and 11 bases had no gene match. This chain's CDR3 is CASSQERTGRDEQFF. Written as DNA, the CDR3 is TGTGCCAGCAGCCAGGAAAGGACAGGGCGCGATGAGCAGTTCTTC.

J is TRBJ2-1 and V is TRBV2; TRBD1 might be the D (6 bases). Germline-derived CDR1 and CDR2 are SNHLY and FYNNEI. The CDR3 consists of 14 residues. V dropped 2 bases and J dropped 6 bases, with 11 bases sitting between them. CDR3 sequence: CASSESSRGNEQFF. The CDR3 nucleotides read TGTGCCAGCAGTGAATCTAGCAGGGGCAATGAGCAGTTCTTC.

This chain's CDR3 is CASSLQTGEQFF. The CDR3, as DNA: TGTGCCAGCAGTCTACAGACCGGAGAGCAGTTCTTC. The chain recombines TRBV2 with TRBJ2-1, with no clear D. The CDR3 contains 12 residues. Trimming pared 5 bases from V and 10 bases from J, leaving 12 bases between. In germline, CDR1 is SNHLY, CDR2 FYNNEI.

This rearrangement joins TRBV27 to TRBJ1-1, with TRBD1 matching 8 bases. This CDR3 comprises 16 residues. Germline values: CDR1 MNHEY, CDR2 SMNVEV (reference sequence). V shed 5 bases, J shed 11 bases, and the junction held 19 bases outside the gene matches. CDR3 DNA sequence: TGTGCCAGCAGTCTCTGGACAGGGTCTGGTATCCCAGAGGCTTTCTTT. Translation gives CASSLWTGSGIPEAFF.

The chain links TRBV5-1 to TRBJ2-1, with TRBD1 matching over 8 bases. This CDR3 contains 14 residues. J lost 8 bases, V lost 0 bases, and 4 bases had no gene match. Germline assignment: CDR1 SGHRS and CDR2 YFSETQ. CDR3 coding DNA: TGCGCCAGCAGCTTGGGTTCAGGGGGCGATGAGCAGTTCTTC. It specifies CASSLGSGGDEQFF.